This T cell receptor (beta chain) was sequenced for a study of regulatory dendritic cells for organ transplantation. This CDR3 contains 13 residues. Per germline, CDR1 MGHRA and CDR2 YSYEKL. Memory T cells were CD45RO+, naive were CD45RA+, sorted by FACS. The method was immunoSEQ multiplex PCR; TCRdb's version includes in-frame clones alone and lacks a portion of them. The table shows 29,000 or so clones, with nearly 80% occurring only once. Broader study findings: Naive T cells showed high diversity, memory cells less, memory CD8+ least. Of resting T cell subsets, memory CD8+ had the most alloreactive clonotypes.

A single count supports this clone. Its target is not known. Sequenced material: memory CD4+ T cells from blood. Noted subset: CD45RO+ memory T cells. The chain employs TRBV4-1 and TRBJ2-3, with a tentative D call TRBD1 (5 bases). This TCR came from a human donor in good health. The chain's CDR3 is CATQGRSTDTQYF. The CDR3 DNA follows: TGCGCTACCCAGGGCAGAAGCACAGATACGCAGTATTTT.